Below are 2 T cell receptor beta chains sequenced from a single sample in a study of T cell repertoires in cytomegalovirus infection. MiXCR was run by TCRdb on the reads, yielding one entry per CDR3 protein. The sample records 250,000 to 300,000 distinct CDR3 sequences, roughly 26% being singletons. Sequences were obtained from PBMCs. These receptors came from a human donor in good health (CMV status not recorded). Some clones in this sample may be carry-over from other donors' samples.

The chain joins TRBV6-8 to TRBJ1-6, with a tentative D call TRBD1 (5 bases). Germline CDR1 reads MNHGY; CDR2 reads SAAAGT. This CDR3 has 18 residues. Trimming shortened V by 0 bases and J by 4 bases, and 16 bases separated the two germline ends. CDR3 in DNA: TGTGCCAGCAGTTACTCGGAAGGGTGGGGGGTGTATAATTCACCCCTCCACTTT. It codes for CASSYSEGWGVYNSPLHF.

This chain connects TRBV4-3 to TRBJ2-7; D is perhaps TRBD1 or TRBD2 (5 bases each). The V end was cut by 5 bases, the J end by 2 bases, with 10 bases between. The CDR3 spans 13 residues. Germline loops: CDR1 LGHNA, CDR2 YSLEER. The CDR3 nucleotides are TGCGCCAGCAGCGTCGGGACCCCCTACGAGCAGTACTTC. Its protein is CASSVGTPYEQYF.